The clone carrying this T cell receptor (beta chain) was counted a few times. Antigen unknown. CDR1 is LGHNA, CDR2 YNFKEQ, per germline. The length of the CDR3 is 16 residues. V lost 1 base and J lost 2, with 9 bases in between. The data are from a study of T cell responses to AZD1222 COVID-19 vaccine. This table comes from immunoSEQ multiplex PCR, and its TCRdb copy is limited to in-frame clones, with some not included. The sample consists of around 100,000 clones, over 75% of them appearing once. General study findings and limits: A reported finding is that nearly half of spike-specific TCRs target unmutated variant regions. Spike regions recognized by vaccine-associated CD4 TCRs spanned the protein, led by 160-218 and 743-854.

The receptor comes from an adult in good health. V usage is TRBV4-2 and J usage is TRBJ2-6, with D maybe TRBD2 (5 bases). The sequences come from peripheral blood, collected on day 0 of MenACWY control vaccination. The CDR3 region has the DNA TGTGCCAGCAGCCAAGGGGTACTAGCTGGGGCCAACGTCCTGACTTTC. It codes for CASSQGVLAGANVLTF.